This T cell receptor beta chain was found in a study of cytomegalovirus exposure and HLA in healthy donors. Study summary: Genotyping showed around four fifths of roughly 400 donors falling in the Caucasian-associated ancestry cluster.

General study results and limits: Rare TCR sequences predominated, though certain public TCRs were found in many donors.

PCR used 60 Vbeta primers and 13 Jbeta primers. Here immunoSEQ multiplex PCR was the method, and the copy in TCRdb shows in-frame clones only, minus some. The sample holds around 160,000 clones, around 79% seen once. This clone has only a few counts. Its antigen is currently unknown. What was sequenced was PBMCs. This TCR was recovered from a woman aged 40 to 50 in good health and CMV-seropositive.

The CDR3 sequence: CASSPRADFEKLFF. CDR3 sequence (DNA): TGTGCCAGCTCACCACGGGCAGATTTTGAAAAACTGTTTTTT. V and J are TRBV18 and TRBJ1-4, with D uncertain. V was trimmed by 1 base and J by 7 bases, leaving 10 bases between them. Germline V gene sequence: CDR1 KGHSH, CDR2 LQKENI. The CDR3 has 14 amino acids.